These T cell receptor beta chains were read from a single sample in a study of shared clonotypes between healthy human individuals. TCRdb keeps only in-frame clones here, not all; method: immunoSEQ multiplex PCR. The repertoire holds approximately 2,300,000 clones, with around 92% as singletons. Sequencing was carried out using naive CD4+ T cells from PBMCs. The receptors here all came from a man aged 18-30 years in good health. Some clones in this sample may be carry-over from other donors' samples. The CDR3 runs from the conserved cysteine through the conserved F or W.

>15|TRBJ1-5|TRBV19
CASSIPQLVYQPQHF
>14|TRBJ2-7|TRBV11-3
CASSPPDRGAEQYF
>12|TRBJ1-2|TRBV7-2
CASSSTGYGYTF
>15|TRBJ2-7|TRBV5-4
CASSLGGLVAYEQYF
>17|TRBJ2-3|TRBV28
CASSWIALAGRTDTQYF
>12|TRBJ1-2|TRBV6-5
CASSYSRGGYTF
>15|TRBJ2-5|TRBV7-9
CASSTGQGAQETQYF
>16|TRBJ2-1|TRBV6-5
CASSYSFGSSYNEQFF
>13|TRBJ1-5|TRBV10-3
CAISRDPNQPQHF
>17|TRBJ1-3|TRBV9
CASSVSGTAVGGNTIYF
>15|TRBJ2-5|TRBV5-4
CASSPQGGVQETQYF
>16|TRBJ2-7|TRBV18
CASSPPVAGGSYEQYF
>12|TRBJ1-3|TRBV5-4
CASSAIGNTIYF
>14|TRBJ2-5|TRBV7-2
CASSFLAGQETQYF
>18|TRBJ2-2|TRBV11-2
CASSLRFLGQGGAGELFF
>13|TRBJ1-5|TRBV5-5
CASSLQGAQPQHF
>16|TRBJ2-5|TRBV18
CASSPYQDGPQETQYF
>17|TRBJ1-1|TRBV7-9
CASSLGISNFMNTEAFF
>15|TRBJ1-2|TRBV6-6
CASSYSPLLNYGYTF
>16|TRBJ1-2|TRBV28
CASSLQALGQGDGYTF
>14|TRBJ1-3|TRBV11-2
CARSLTDSGNTIYF
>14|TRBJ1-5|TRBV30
CAWSWGGEYQPQHF
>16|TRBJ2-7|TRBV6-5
CASSFSEAGRTYEQYF
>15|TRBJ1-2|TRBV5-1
CASSSPGRTNYGYTF
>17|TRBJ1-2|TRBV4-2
CASSQDRSKASNYGYTF
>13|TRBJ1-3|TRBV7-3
CASSRGFGNTIYF
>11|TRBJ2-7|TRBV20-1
CSASPSYEQYF
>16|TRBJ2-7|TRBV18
CASSPQASGSSYEQYF
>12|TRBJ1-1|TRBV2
CASSDRLTEAFF
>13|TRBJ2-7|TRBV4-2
CASSLRQGTEQYF
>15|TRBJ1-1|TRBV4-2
CASSQEGAGGTEAFF
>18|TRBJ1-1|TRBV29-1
CSPFRGGRHELPNTEAFF
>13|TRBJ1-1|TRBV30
CAWSVGLPREAFF
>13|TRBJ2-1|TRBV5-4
CASSLTDYNEQFF
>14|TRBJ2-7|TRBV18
CASSPPALPGEQYF
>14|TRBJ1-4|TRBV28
CASSASGVGEKLFF
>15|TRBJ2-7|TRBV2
CASSEATHKVYEQYF
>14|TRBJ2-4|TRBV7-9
CASSDLWAKNIQYF
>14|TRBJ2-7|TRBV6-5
CASSRVDYHHEQYF
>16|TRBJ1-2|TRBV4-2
CASSPREQGAHDGYTF
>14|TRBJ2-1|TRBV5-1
CASSGGTSVDEQFF
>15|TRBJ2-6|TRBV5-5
CASSLRVRGANVLTF
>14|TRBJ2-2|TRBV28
CASSRTANTGELFF
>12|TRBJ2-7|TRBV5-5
CASSRDTYEQYF